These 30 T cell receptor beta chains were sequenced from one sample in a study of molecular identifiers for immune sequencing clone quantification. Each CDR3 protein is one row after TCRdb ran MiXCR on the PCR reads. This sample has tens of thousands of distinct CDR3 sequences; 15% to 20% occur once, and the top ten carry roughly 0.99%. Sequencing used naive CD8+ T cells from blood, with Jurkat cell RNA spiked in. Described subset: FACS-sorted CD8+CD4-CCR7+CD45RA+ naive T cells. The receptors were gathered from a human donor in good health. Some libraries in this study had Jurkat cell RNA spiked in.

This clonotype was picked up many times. In DNA form, the CDR3 reads TGTGCCAGCACGATCGGTGGGAGCTACGAGCAGTACTTC. Protein: CASTIGGSYEQYF. This chain connects TRBV5-8 to TRBJ2-7; weak D call: TRBD2 (5 bases). This CDR3 has 13 residues. The germline gives CDR1 SGHTS, CDR2 YDEGEE. V lost 6 bases, J lost 3 bases, and 13 bases lay in between.

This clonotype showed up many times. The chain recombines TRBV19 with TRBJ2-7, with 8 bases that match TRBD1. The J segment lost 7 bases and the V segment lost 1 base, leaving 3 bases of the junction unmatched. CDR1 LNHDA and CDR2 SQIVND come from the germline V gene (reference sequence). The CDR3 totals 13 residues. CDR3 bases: TGTGCCAGTAGTATAGGGACAGGGTGGGAGCAGTACTTC. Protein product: CASSIGTGWEQYF. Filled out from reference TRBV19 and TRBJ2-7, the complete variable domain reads DGGITQSPKYLFRKEGQNVTLSCEQNLNHDAMYWYRQDPGQGLRLIYYSQIVNDFQKGDIAEGYSVSREKKESFPLTVTSAQKNPTAFYLCASSIGTGWEQYFGPGTRLTVT.

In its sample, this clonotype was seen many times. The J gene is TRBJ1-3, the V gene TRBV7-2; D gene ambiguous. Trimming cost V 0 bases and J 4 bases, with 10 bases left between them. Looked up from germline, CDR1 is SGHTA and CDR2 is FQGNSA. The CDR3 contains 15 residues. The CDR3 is CASSLALGFGNTIYF. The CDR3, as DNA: TGTGCCAGCAGCTTAGCTCTCGGTTTCGGAAACACCATATATTTT.

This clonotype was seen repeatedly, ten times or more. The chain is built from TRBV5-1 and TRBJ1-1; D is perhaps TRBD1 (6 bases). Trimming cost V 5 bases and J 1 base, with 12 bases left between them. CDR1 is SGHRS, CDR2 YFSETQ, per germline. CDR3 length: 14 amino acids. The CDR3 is CASRGGPGNTEAFF. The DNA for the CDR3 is TGCGCCAGCAGAGGGGGACCGGGGAACACTGAAGCTTTCTTT.

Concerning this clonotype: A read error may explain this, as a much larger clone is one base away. This chain's CDR3 is CASSARGGTQYF. The CDR3 DNA reads as TGTGCCAGCAGCGCCCGGGGAGGGACCCAGTACTTC. V and J are TRBV5-8 and TRBJ2-5; tentative D call: TRBD2 (6 bases). V shed 4 bases and J shed 7 bases, with 11 bases lying between them. This CDR3 is 12 amino acids long. The V gene's germline CDR1 is SGHTS and CDR2 YDEGEE.

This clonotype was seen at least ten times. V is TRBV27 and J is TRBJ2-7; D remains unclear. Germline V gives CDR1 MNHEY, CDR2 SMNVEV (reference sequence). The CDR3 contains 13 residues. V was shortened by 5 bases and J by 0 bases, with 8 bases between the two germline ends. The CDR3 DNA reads TGTGCCAGCAGTCTGAAGGGCTCCTACGAGCAGTACTTC. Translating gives CASSLKGSYEQYF.

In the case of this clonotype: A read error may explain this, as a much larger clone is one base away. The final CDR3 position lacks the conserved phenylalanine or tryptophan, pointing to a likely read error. Written as DNA, the CDR3 is TGTGCCAGCAGTTTCGGCAGGGGCGATGAAGCTTTCTCT. This gives the protein CASSFGRGDEAFS. The chain couples TRBV27 to TRBJ1-1; tentative D call: TRBD1 (6 bases). Germline V gene sequence: CDR1 MNHEY, CDR2 SMNVEV (reference sequence). Trimming took 3 bases from V and 7 from J, leaving 12 bases between them. There are 13 residues in the CDR3.

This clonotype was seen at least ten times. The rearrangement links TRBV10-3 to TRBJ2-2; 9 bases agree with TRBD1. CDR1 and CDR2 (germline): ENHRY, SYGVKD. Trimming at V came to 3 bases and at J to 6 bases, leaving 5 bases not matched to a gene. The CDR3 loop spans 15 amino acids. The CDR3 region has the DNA TGTGCCATCAGTGAAACAGACAGGGGGTCCGGGGAGCTGTTTTTT. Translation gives CAISETDRGSGELFF.

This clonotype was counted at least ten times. The CDR3 protein is CASSQDTGPRGVDEQFF. The CDR3 coding sequence is TGCGCCAGCAGCCAAGATACGGGTCCCCGGGGGGTCGATGAGCAGTTCTTC. This sequence joins TRBV4-3 and TRBJ2-1, with TRBD2 matching 7 bases. V was clipped by 0 bases and J by 8 bases; unmatched bases: 13. Germline CDR1 LGHNA, CDR2 YSLEER. The CDR3 contains 17 residues.

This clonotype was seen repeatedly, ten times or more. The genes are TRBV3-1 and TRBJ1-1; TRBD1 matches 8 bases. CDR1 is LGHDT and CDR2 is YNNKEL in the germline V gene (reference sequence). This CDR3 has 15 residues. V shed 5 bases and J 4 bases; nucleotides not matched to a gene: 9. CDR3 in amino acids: CASSDIDRGATEAFF. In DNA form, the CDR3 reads TGTGCCAGCAGCGACATAGACAGGGGAGCCACTGAAGCTTTCTTT.

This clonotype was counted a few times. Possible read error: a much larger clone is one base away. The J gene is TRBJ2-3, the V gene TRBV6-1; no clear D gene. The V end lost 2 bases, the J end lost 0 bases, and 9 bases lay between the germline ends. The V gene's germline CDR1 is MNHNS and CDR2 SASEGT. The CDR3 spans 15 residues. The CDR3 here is CASSENTYSTDTQYF. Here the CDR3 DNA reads TGTGCCAGCAGTGAAAATACTTACAGCACAGATACGCAGTATTTT.

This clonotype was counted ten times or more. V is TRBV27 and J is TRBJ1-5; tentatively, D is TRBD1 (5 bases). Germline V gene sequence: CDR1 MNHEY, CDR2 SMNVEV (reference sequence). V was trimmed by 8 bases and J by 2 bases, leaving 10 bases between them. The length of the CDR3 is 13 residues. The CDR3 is CASRPGGNQPQHF. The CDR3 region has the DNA TGTGCCAGCCGCCCGGGGGGCAATCAGCCCCAGCATTTT.

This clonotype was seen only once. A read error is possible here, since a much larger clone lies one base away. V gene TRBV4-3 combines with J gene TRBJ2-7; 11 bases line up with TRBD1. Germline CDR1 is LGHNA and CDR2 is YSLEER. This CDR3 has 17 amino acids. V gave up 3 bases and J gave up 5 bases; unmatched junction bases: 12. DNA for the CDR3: TGCGCCAGCAGCCACGGCACGCCAGGACAGGGGGCCCACGAGCAGTACTTC. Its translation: CASSHGTPGQGAHEQYF.

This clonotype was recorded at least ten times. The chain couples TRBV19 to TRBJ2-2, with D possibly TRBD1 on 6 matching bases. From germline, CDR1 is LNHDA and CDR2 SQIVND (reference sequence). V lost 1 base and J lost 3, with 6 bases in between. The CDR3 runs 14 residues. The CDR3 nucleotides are TGTGCCAGTAGTATAGGGACAGACACCGGGGAGCTGTTTTTT. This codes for CASSIGTDTGELFF.

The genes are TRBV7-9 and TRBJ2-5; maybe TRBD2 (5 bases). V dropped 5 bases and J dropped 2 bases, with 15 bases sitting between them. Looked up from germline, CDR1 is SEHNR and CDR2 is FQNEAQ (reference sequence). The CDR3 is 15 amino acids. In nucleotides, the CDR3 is TGTGCCAGCAGCCCGCAGGACTCATCACAAGAGACCCAGTACTTC. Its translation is CASSPQDSSQETQYF.

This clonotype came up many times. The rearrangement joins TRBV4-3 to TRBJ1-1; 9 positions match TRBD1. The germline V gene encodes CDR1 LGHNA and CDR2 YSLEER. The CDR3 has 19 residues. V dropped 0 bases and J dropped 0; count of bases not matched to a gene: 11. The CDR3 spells CASSQELPGQGFLNTEAFF. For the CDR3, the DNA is TGCGCCAGCAGCCAAGAACTCCCGGGACAGGGTTTCCTGAACACTGAAGCTTTCTTT.

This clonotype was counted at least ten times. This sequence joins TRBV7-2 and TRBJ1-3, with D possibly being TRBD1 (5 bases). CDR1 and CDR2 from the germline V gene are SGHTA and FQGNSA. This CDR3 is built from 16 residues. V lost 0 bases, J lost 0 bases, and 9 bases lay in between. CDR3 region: CASSLATAGSGNTIYF. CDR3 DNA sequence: TGTGCCAGCAGCTTAGCGACAGCCGGCTCTGGAAACACCATATATTTT.

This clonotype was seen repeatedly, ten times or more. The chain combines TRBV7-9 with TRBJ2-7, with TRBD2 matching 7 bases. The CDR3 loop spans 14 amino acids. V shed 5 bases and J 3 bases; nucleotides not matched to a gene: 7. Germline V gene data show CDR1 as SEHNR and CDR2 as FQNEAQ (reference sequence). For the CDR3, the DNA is TGTGCCAGCAGCCCCCCGGGGGGTTACTACGAGCAGTACTTC. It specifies CASSPPGGYYEQYF.

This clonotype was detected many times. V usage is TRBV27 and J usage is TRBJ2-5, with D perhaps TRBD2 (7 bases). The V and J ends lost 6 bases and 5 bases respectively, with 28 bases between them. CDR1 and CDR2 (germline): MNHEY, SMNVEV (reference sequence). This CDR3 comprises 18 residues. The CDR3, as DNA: TGTGCCAGCAGCCCCTTGACGCCGGGGGGCCTTTATTTTGAGACCCAGTACTTC. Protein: CASSPLTPGGLYFETQYF.

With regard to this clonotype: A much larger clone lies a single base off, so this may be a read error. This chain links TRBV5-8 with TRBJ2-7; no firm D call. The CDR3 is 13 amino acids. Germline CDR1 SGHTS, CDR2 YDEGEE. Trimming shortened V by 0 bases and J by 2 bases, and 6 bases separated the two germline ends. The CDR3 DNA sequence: TGTGCCAGCAGCTTGGACCTTACCTACGAGCAGTACTTC. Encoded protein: CASSLDLTYEQYF.

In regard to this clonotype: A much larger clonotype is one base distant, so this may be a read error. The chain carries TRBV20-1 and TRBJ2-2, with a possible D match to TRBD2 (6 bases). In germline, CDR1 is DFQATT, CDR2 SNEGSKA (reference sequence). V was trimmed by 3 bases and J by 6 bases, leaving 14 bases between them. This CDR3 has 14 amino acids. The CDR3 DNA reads TGCAGTGCTAGCATCGGGGGAGGTGCCGGGGAGCTGTTTTTT. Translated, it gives CSASIGGGAGELFF.

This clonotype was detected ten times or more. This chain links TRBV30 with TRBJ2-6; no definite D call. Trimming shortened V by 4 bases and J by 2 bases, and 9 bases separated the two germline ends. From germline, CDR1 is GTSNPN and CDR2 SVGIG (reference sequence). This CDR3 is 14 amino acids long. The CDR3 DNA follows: TGTGCCTGGACCCCGGACGCTGGGGCCAACGTCCTGACTTTC. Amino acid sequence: CAWTPDAGANVLTF.

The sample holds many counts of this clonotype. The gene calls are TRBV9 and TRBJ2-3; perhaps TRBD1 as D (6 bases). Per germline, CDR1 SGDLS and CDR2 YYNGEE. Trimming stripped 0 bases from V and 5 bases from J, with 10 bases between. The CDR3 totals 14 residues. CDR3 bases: TGTGCCAGCAGCGTAGTGGACAGCCAAGATACGCAGTATTTT. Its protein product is CASSVVDSQDTQYF. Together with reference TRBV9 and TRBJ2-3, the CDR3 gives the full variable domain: DSGVTQTPKHLITATGQRVTLRCSPRSGDLSVYWYQQSLDQGLQFLIQYYNGEERAKGNILERFSAQQFPDLHSELNLSSLELGDSALYFCASSVVDSQDTQYFGPGTRLTVL.

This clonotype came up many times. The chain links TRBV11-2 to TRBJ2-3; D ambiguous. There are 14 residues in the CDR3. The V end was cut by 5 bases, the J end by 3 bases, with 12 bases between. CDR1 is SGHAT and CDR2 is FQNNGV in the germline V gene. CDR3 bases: TGTGCCAGCAGCACCCCCGCAGAGACAGATACGCAGTATTTT. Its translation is CASSTPAETDTQYF.

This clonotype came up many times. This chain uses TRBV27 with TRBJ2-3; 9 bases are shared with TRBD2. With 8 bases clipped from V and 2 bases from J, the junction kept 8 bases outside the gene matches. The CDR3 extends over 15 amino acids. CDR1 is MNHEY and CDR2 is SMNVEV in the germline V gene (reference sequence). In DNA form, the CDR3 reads TGTGCCAGCCAGCGGGAGGTGCTCCACACAGATACGCAGTATTTT. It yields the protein CASQREVLHTDTQYF.

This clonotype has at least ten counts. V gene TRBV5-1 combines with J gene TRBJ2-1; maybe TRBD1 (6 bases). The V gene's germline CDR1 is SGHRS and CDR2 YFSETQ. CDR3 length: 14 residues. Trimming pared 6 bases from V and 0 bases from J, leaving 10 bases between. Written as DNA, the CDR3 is TGCGCCAGCAAGGAGGACAGCTCCTACAATGAGCAGTTCTTC. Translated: CASKEDSSYNEQFF.

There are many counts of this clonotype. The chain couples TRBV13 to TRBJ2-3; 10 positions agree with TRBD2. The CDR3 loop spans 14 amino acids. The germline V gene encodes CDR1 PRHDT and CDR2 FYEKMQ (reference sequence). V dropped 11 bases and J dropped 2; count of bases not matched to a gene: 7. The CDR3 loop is CAAGTSEITDTQYF. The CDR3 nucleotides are TGTGCCGCCGGGACTAGCGAGATCACAGATACGCAGTATTTT.

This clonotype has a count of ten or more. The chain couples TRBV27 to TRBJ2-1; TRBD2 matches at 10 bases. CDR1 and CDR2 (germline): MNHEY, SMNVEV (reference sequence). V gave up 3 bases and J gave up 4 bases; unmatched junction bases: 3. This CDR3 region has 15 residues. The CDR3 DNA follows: TGTGCCAGCAGTTTTAGCGGGGGGACTTACAATGAGCAGTTCTTC. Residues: CASSFSGGTYNEQFF.

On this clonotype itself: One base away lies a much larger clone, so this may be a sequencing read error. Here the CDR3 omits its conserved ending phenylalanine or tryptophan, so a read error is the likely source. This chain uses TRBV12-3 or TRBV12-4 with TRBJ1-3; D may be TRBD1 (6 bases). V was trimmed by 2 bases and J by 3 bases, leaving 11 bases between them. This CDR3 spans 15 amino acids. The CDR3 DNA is TGTGCCAGCAGTTTACGGGGGGCGCTTGGAAACACCATATATCTT. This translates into CASSLRGALGNTIYL.

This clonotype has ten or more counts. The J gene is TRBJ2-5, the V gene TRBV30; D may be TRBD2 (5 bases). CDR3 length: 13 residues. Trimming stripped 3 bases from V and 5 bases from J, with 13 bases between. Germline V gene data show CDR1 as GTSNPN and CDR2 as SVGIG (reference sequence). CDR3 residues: CAWREVAGETQYF. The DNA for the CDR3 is TGTGCCTGGAGAGAAGTGGCGGGCGAGACCCAGTACTTC.